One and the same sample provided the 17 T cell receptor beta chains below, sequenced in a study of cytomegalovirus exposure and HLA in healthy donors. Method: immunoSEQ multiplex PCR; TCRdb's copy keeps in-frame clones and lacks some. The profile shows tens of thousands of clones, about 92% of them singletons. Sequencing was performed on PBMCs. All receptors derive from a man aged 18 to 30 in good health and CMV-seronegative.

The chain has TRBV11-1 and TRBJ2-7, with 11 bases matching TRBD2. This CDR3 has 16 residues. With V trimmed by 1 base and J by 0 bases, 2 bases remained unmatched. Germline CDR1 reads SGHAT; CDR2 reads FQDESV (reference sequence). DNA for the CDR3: TGTGCCAGCAGCTTAGGACTAGCGGGAAACTCCTACGAGCAGTACTTC. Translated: CASSLGLAGNSYEQYF.

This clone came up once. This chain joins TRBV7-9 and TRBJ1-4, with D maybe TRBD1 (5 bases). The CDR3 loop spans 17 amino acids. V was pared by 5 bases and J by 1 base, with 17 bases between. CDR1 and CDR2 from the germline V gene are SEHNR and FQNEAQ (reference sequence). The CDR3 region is CASSPGRAFGTNEKLFF. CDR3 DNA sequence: TGTGCCAGCAGCCCCGGCAGGGCATTTGGAACTAATGAAAAACTGTTTTTT.

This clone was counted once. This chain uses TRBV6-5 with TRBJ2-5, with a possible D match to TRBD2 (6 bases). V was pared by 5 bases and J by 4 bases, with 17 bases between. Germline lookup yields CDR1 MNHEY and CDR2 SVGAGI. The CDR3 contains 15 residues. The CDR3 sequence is CASSMGLEVGETQYF. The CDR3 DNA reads TGTGCCAGCAGTATGGGACTGGAGGTGGGAGAGACCCAGTACTTC.

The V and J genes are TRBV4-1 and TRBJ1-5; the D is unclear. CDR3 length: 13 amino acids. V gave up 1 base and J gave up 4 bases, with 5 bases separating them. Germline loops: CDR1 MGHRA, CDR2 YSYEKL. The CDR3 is CASSQAPNQPQHF. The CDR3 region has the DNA TGCGCCAGCAGCCAAGCCCCAAATCAGCCCCAGCATTTT.

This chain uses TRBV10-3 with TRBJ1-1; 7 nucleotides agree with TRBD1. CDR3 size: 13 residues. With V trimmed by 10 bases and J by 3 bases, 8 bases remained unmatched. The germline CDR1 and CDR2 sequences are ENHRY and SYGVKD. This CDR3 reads CATRQGEDTEAFF. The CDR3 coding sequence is TGTGCCACCCGACAGGGTGAGGACACTGAAGCTTTCTTT.

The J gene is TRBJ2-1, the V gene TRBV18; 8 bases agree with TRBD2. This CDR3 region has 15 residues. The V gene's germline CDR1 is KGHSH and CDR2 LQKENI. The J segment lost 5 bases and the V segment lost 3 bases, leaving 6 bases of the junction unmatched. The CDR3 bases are TGTGCCAGCTCACCCCAGACCGGGGGGGACAATGAGCAGTTCTTC. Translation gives CASSPQTGGDNEQFF.

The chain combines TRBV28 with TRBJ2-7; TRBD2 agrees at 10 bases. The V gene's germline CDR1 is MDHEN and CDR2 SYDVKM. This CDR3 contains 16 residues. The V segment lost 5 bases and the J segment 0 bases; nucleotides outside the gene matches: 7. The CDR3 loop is CASSLGLAVSSYEQYF. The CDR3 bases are TGTGCCAGCAGTCTCGGACTAGCGGTTAGCTCCTACGAGCAGTACTTC.

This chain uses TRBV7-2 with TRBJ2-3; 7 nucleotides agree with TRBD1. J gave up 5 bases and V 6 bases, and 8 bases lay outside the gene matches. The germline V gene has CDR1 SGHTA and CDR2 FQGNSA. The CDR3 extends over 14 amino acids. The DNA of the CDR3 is TGTGCCAGCAGTTTTAACAGGGGTGTAGATACGCAGTATTTT. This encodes CASSFNRGVDTQYF.

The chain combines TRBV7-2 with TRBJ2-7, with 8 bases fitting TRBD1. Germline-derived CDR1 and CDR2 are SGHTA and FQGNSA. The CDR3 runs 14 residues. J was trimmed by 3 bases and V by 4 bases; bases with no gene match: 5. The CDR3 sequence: CASSSDRGGYEQYF. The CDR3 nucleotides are TGTGCCAGCAGCTCAGACAGGGGAGGCTACGAGCAGTACTTC.

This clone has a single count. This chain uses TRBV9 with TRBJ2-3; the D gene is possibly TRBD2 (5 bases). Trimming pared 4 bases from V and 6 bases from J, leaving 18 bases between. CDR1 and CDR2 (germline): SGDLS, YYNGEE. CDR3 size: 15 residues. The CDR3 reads CASSPQLAMGDTQYF. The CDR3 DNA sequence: TGTGCCAGCAGCCCGCAGCTAGCCATGGGGGATACGCAGTATTTT.

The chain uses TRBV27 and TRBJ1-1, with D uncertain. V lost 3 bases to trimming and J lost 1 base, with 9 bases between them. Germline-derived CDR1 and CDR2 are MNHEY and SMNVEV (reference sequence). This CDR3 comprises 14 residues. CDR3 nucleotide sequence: TGTGCCAGCAGTTTGTTTGAGGGGAACACTGAAGCTTTCTTT. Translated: CASSLFEGNTEAFF.

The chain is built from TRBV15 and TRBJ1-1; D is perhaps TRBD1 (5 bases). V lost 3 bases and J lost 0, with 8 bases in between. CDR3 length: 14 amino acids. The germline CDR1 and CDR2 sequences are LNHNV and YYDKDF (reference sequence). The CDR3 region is CATSRGPVNTEAFF. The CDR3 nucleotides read TGTGCCACCAGCAGGGGGCCCGTGAACACTGAAGCTTTCTTT.

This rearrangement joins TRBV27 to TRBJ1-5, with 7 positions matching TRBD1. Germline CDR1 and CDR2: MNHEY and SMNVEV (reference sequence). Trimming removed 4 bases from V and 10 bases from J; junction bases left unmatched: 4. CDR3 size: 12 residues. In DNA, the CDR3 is TGTGCCAGCAGTTCGCAGGGGGGTCCCCAGCATTTT. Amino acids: CASSSQGGPQHF.

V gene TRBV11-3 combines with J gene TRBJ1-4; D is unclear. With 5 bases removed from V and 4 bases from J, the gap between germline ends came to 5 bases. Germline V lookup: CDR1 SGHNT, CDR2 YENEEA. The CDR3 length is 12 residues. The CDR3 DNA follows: TGTGCCAGCAGCCTTATTAATGAAAAACTGTTTTTT. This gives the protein CASSLINEKLFF.

The DNA for the CDR3 is TGTGCCACCAGCACTTACACCGGGACAGGGGACGAGCAGTACTTC. Translating gives CATSTYTGTGDEQYF. The chain combines TRBV15 with TRBJ2-7, with 10 bases aligning to TRBD1. The CDR3 length is 15 residues. V was clipped by 4 bases and J by 5 bases; unmatched bases: 8. CDR1 and CDR2 (germline): LNHNV, YYDKDF (reference sequence). Filled out from reference TRBV15 and TRBJ2-7, the complete variable domain reads DAMVIQNPRYQVTQFGKPVTLSCSQTLNHNVMYWYQQKSSQAPKLLFHYYDKDFNNEADTPDNFQSRRPNTSFCFLDIRSPGLGDTAMYLCATSTYTGTGDEQYFGPGTRLTVT.

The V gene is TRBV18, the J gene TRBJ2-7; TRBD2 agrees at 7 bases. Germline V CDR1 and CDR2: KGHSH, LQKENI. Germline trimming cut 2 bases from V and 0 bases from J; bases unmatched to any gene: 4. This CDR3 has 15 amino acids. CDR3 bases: TGTGCCAGCTCACCATTGCGGGAGCGCTCCTACGAGCAGTACTTC. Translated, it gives CASSPLRERSYEQYF.

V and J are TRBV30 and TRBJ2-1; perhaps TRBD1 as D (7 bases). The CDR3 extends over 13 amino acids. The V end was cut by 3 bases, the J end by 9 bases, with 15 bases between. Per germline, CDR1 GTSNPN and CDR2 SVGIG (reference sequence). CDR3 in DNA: TGTGCCTGGAGCTCAGGGGGGACAAGTGAGCAGTTCTTC. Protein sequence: CAWSSGGTSEQFF.